This TCR beta chain originates from a study of OX40 agonist ivuxolimab in advanced cancers. Across the whole study: Two cutaneous melanoma patients and one hepatocellular carcinoma patient, three in all, had partial responses. Study-wide findings and caveats: Normalized T-cell clonal expansion was also low in a subset of nonresponders.

As for this clone: What it binds is unknown.

Germline V gives CDR1 SGHTS, CDR2 YDEGEE. The J segment lost 9 bases and the V segment lost 0 bases, leaving 11 bases of the junction unmatched. The CDR3 covers 15 residues. Sequenced by immunoSEQ multiplex PCR; TCRdb stores in-frame clones only, minus some. Here the sample spans more than 35,000 clones, around four fifths being singletons. The V call is TRBV5-8, the J call TRBJ2-7, with 8 bases matching TRBD2. The sequence came from an adult with an advanced solid tumor such as melanoma, head and neck, liver or kidney cancer. The sequencing used CD4+ or CD8+ T cells sorted from blood, collected in a trial of the OX40 agonist ivuxolimab. The CDR3 DNA is TGTGCCAGCAGCTTGGAGAGCCGACAGGCGGGGGGGCAGTACTTC. This encodes CASSLESRQAGGQYF.